These 10 T cell receptor beta chains originate from one sample sequenced in a study of shared clonotypes between healthy human individuals. Sequencing was performed with immunoSEQ multiplex PCR; in TCRdb, only in-frame clones are kept and a portion is missing. This sample carries some 1,400,000 clones, approximately 96% of them seen once, and the ten largest clones take roughly 1.2%. Sequences were obtained from naive CD4+ T cells sorted from blood. The sample's subset: CD45RA+ positively selected. These receptors came from a young man in good health.

The rearrangement joins TRBV28 to TRBJ2-7; TRBD1 aligns across 7 bases. This CDR3 is 15 amino acids long. V lost 3 bases and J lost 4; bases outside the gene matches: 9. CDR1 is MDHEN, CDR2 SYDVKM, per germline. The CDR3 spells CASSLEGTALYEQYF. CDR3 DNA: TGTGCCAGCAGTTTGGAAGGGACAGCTTTGTACGAGCAGTACTTC.

As for this clone: The same CDR3 can be traced to other DNA sequences in this sample. The chain links TRBV27 to TRBJ1-5; 8 bases fit TRBD1. This CDR3 is built from 13 residues. The V segment lost 6 bases and the J segment 2 bases; nucleotides outside the gene matches: 0. Germline CDR1 is MNHEY and CDR2 is SMNVEV (reference sequence). CDR3 loop: CASRTGGNQPQHF. The CDR3, as DNA: TGTGCCAGCAGGACAGGGGGCAATCAGCCCCAGCATTTT.

The chain couples TRBV28 to TRBJ2-1; unclear D gene. CDR1 MDHEN and CDR2 SYDVKM come from the germline V gene. The V and J ends lost 7 bases and 4 bases respectively, with 8 bases between them. CDR3 length: 12 amino acids. The CDR3 loop reads CASTRRYNEQFF. The CDR3 DNA is TGTGCCAGCACAAGGAGATACAATGAGCAGTTCTTC. The whole variable domain, remainder taken from reference TRBV28 and TRBJ2-1, is DVKVTQSSRYLVKRTGEKVFLECVQDMDHENMFWYRQDPGLGLRLIYFSYDVKMKEKGDIPEGYSVSREKKERFSLILESASTNQTSMYLCASTRRYNEQFFGPGTRLTVL.

The chain couples TRBV5-5 to TRBJ2-6; D is unresolved. V dropped 0 bases and J dropped 4 bases, with 11 bases sitting between them. CDR3 size: 16 residues. The V gene's germline CDR1 is SGHKS and CDR2 YYEKEE (reference sequence). CDR3 nucleotides: TGTGCCAGCAGCTTGGCGTGGGGTGGCGGGGCCAACGTCCTGACTTTC. This codes for CASSLAWGGGANVLTF.

The chain's CDR3 is CATSRDITGMAREQYF. The CDR3 region has the DNA TGTGCCACCAGCAGAGATATTACAGGGATGGCCCGTGAGCAGTACTTC. This chain connects TRBV15 to TRBJ2-7, with D tentatively TRBD1 (6 bases). The V end was cut by 0 bases, the J end by 7 bases, with 19 bases between. CDR3 length equals 16 residues. Germline CDR1 reads LNHNV; CDR2 reads YYDKDF (reference sequence). Full variable domain (remainder filled in from reference TRBV15 and TRBJ2-7): DAMVIQNPRYQVTQFGKPVTLSCSQTLNHNVMYWYQQKSSQAPKLLFHYYDKDFNNEADTPDNFQSRRPNTSFCFLDIRSPGLGDTAMYLCATSRDITGMAREQYFGPGTRLTVT.

Written as DNA, the CDR3 is TGTGCCAGCAGCTTCTTCACTAGCGGGGACACCGGGGAGCTGTTTTTT. This translates into CASSFFTSGDTGELFF. The rearrangement uses TRBV7-6 and TRBJ2-2, with 10 bases identical to TRBD2. CDR3 length: 16 residues. Germline CDR1 is SGHVS and CDR2 is FNYEAQ. V shed 3 bases and J 3 bases; nucleotides not matched to a gene: 4.

The chain joins TRBV27 to TRBJ2-1; 12 bases match TRBD2. Germline CDR1 and CDR2: MNHEY and SMNVEV (reference sequence). The CDR3 has 18 amino acids. With V trimmed by 5 bases and J by 7 bases, 15 bases remained unmatched. The CDR3 here is CASSPSTTSGGLGNEQFF. CDR3 in DNA: TGTGCCAGCAGTCCTAGTACTACTAGCGGGGGGCTAGGTAATGAGCAGTTCTTC.

V is TRBV28 and J is TRBJ1-3; D unclear. Germline CDR1 MDHEN, CDR2 SYDVKM. The CDR3 sequence is 15 residues long. The ends were cut back, 5 bases at V and 1 base at J, with 12 bases in the middle. CDR3 nucleotide sequence: TGTGCCAGCAGTGACTCCTATCTTTCTGGAAACACCATATATTTT. Translated: CASSDSYLSGNTIYF.

V usage is TRBV28 and J usage is TRBJ1-2; D uncertain. The CDR3 is made up of 15 amino acids. Trimming pared 3 bases from V and 4 bases from J, leaving 15 bases between. Germline lookup yields CDR1 MDHEN and CDR2 SYDVKM. This CDR3 reads CASSFDSLGTYGYTF. CDR3 nucleotides: TGTGCCAGCAGTTTCGATTCCCTCGGTACCTATGGCTACACCTTC.

The chain combines TRBV10-2 with TRBJ2-7; perhaps D is TRBD1 or TRBD2 (6 bases each). Germline CDR1 reads WSHSY; CDR2 reads SAAADI. The CDR3 extends over 17 amino acids. Trimming removed 8 bases at V and 0 bases at J, with 23 bases between. The CDR3 loop is CASRRPRGHGSSYEQYF. For the CDR3, the DNA is TGCGCCAGCCGGAGGCCCCGGGGACACGGGAGCTCCTACGAGCAGTACTTC.